A single sample is the source of the 25 T cell receptor beta chains below, sequenced in a study of blood T cell repertoires in COVID-19 (dated by TCRdb to between 2020 and 2021). The library was produced with the immunoSEQ multiplex PCR assay. Held by TCRdb, this immuneACCESS table contains in-frame sequences only and omits some clones. Under half of the omission traces to an unresolved V gene where checked; the cause of the rest is unknown. This sample holds hundreds of thousands of clones; approximately 92% were observed only once. Of the sample, roughly 1% falls within the top ten clones. The specimen sequenced was PBMCs or T cells enriched from blood (not recorded which). The receptors come from a young man who had recovered from COVID-19.

The chain employs TRBV28 and TRBJ2-3; D not resolved. The CDR3 covers 12 residues. The V and J ends lost 6 bases and 4 bases respectively, with 8 bases between them. Germline loops: CDR1 MDHEN, CDR2 SYDVKM. The CDR3 region has the DNA TGTGCCAGCAGACTATCGGCAGATACGCAGTATTTT. It is translated as CASRLSADTQYF.

The chain is built from TRBV28 and TRBJ1-2; 9 bases are a match to TRBD1. In germline, CDR1 is MDHEN, CDR2 SYDVKM. The V and J ends lost 5 bases and 8 bases, in that order; junction bases with no gene match: 6. The CDR3 runs to 13 residues. The CDR3 is CASSIGQGYGYTF. CDR3 in DNA: TGTGCCAGCAGTATCGGACAGGGGTACGGCTACACCTTC.

This clone was counted once. The chain combines TRBV28 with TRBJ2-7; no firm D call. Germline values: CDR1 MDHEN, CDR2 SYDVKM. CDR3 length: 17 residues. V lost 4 bases and J 3 bases, leaving 22 bases between the germline ends. This CDR3 reads CASSSPSDSASYYEQYF. The CDR3 region has the DNA TGTGCCAGCAGTTCACCCTCAGACTCCGCCTCTTACTACGAGCAGTACTTC.

The CDR3 coding sequence is TGTGCCAGCACCCCAGGGCGCAAAACTAATGAAAAACTGTTTTTT. Its translation is CASTPGRKTNEKLFF. This chain uses TRBV7-8 with TRBJ1-4, with a weak D call TRBD1 (5 bases). The CDR3 spans 15 residues. Between the trimmed V and J ends, which lost 7 bases and 1 base, there was a span of 13 bases. CDR1 and CDR2 (germline): SGHVS, FQNEAQ. Full variable domain (remainder filled in from reference TRBV7-8 and TRBJ1-4): GAGVSQSPRYKVAKRGQDVALRCDPISGHVSLFWYQQALGQGPEFLTYFQNEAQLDKSGLPSDRFFAERPEGSVSTLKIQRTQQEDSAVYLCASTPGRKTNEKLFFGSGTQLSVL.

V gene TRBV7-9 combines with J gene TRBJ1-2, with D possibly matching TRBD1 (6 bases). This CDR3 contains 13 residues. Deletions cut 4 bases from V and 4 bases from J, with 10 bases between. In germline, CDR1 is SEHNR, CDR2 FQNEAQ (reference sequence). The CDR3 DNA is TGTGCCAGCAGCTGGGACAAAAGCTATGGCTACACCTTC. It codes for CASSWDKSYGYTF. The variable domain in full, with the rest retrieved from reference TRBV7-9 and TRBJ1-2, is DTGVSQNPRHKITKRGQNVTFRCDPISEHNRLYWYRQTLGQGPEFLTYFQNEAQLEKSRLLSDRFSAERPKGSFSTLEIQRTEQGDSAMYLCASSWDKSYGYTFGSGTRLTVV.

This chain links TRBV2 with TRBJ1-1; 8 nucleotides line up with TRBD1. Trimming removed 7 bases from V and 2 bases from J; junction bases left unmatched: 6. There are 14 residues in the CDR3. Germline V gene lookup returns CDR1 SNHLY and CDR2 FYNNEI. In nucleotides, the CDR3 is TGTGCCAGCACTGGGACAGGACGAAACACTGAAGCTTTCTTT. Translation: CASTGTGRNTEAFF.

In its sample, this clone was seen once. The chain uses TRBV5-6 and TRBJ1-5, with TRBD1 as a possible D gene (6 bases). Germline V gene sequence: CDR1 SGHDT, CDR2 YYEEEE. Trimming took 2 bases from V and 5 from J, leaving 14 bases between them. The CDR3 has 15 residues. The CDR3 coding sequence is TGTGCCAGCAGCTTTACAGGGTCGGGTGATCAGCCCCAGCATTTT. This translates into CASSFTGSGDQPQHF. Full variable domain (missing parts from reference TRBV5-6 and TRBJ1-5): DAGVTQSPTHLIKTRGQQVTLRCSPKSGHDTVSWYQQALGQGPQFIFQYYEEEERQRGNFPDRFSGHQFPNYSSELNVNALLLGDSALYLCASSFTGSGDQPQHFGDGTRLSIL.

The CDR3 loop is CASSLGTDQAIFSNEQFF. The CDR3 coding sequence is TGTGCCAGCAGCCTCGGGACAGACCAAGCTATTTTCTCCAATGAGCAGTTCTTC. The chain carries TRBV7-9 and TRBJ2-1, with 7 bases lining up with TRBD1. CDR3 length: 18 amino acids. With V trimmed by 5 bases and J by 6 bases, 19 bases remained unmatched. Germline V gives CDR1 SEHNR, CDR2 FQNEAQ (reference sequence). The variable domain in full, completed from reference TRBV7-9 and TRBJ2-1, reads DTGVSQNPRHKITKRGQNVTFRCDPISEHNRLYWYRQTLGQGPEFLTYFQNEAQLEKSRLLSDRFSAERPKGSFSTLEIQRTEQGDSAMYLCASSLGTDQAIFSNEQFFGPGTRLTVL.

The chain combines TRBV5-1 with TRBJ2-7; TRBD1 is a possible D gene (6 bases). This CDR3 has 14 residues. Germline V gene sequence: CDR1 SGHRS, CDR2 YFSETQ. V lost 0 bases and J 1 base, leaving 8 bases between the germline ends. The CDR3, as DNA: TGCGCCAGCAGCTTGGAACAGGGATCCTACGAGCAGTACTTC. As protein: CASSLEQGSYEQYF.

This chain uses TRBV15 with TRBJ2-7; tentatively, D is TRBD2 (6 bases). CDR1 and CDR2 from the germline V gene are LNHNV and YYDKDF (reference sequence). Trimming removed 0 bases from V and 9 bases from J, with 18 bases in between. The CDR3 loop spans 15 amino acids. CDR3: CATSRDLTGLRAQYF. DNA of the CDR3: TGTGCCACCAGCAGAGATCTAACGGGACTGCGCGCGCAGTACTTC.

The chain recombines TRBV11-3 with TRBJ1-6; unclear D gene. This CDR3 spans 13 amino acids. V was pared by 0 bases and J by 9 bases, with 6 bases between. Germline CDR1 SGHNT, CDR2 YENEEA. In DNA form, the CDR3 reads TGTGCCAGCAGCTTAGATGCGGTTTCACCCCTCCACTTT. It encodes CASSLDAVSPLHF.

The rearrangement uses TRBV19 and TRBJ1-3; a possible D gene is TRBD1 (5 bases). The CDR3 is made up of 13 amino acids. Trimming pared 5 bases from V and 8 bases from J, leaving 13 bases between. The germline V gene encodes CDR1 LNHDA and CDR2 SQIVND (reference sequence). CDR3 loop: CASSPGGADTIYF. In DNA form, the CDR3 reads TGTGCCAGTAGTCCGGGGGGTGCCGACACCATATATTTT.

This clone was detected only once. The rearrangement uses TRBV3-1 (or the pseudogene TRBV3-2) and TRBJ2-7; TRBD2 agrees at 9 bases. Germline CDR1 LGHDT, CDR2 YNNKEL (reference sequence). Trimming took 4 bases from V and 7 from J; bases not matched to a gene: 11. The CDR3 is 15 residues long. The CDR3 DNA reads as TGTGCCAGCAGCCTGTCTAGAGCGGGGGGCGGTGAGCAGTACTTC. Translation: CASSLSRAGGGEQYF.

The rearrangement joins TRBV10-1 to TRBJ2-1; 12 nucleotides line up with TRBD2. The CDR3 runs to 15 residues. Trimming took 2 bases from V and 7 from J; bases not matched to a gene: 3. Germline assignment: CDR1 WNHNN and CDR2 SYGVQD (reference sequence). In nucleotides, the CDR3 is TGCGCCAGCAGTGAGCGACTAGCGGGGGCGAATGAGCAGTTCTTC. Amino acid sequence: CASSERLAGANEQFF.

This clone was counted a few times. The chain carries TRBV2 and TRBJ1-3; 9 positions agree with TRBD1. The trim removed 0 bases at V and 0 bases at J, leaving 9 bases unmatched. The V gene's germline CDR1 is SNHLY and CDR2 FYNNEI. This CDR3 region has 19 residues. The CDR3 DNA follows: TGTGCCAGCAGTGAAGCGGGGGGGACAGGGCCCAACTCTGGAAACACCATATATTTT. This translates into CASSEAGGTGPNSGNTIYF.

The CDR3 region is CASGLAGGPEQFF. CDR3 nucleotides: TGTGCCAGCGGACTAGCGGGGGGGCCGGAGCAGTTCTTC. The chain is built from TRBV9 and TRBJ2-1, with 15 positions matching TRBD2. The CDR3 is made up of 13 amino acids. V shed 7 bases and J 10 bases; nucleotides not matched to a gene: 3. Looked up from germline, CDR1 is SGDLS and CDR2 is YYNGEE.

This rearrangement joins TRBV19 to TRBJ1-4; D perhaps matches TRBD1 (6 bases). The CDR3 runs to 16 residues. CDR1 is LNHDA and CDR2 is SQIVND in the germline V gene (reference sequence). The V end lost 5 bases, the J end lost 0 bases, and 13 bases lay between the germline ends. The CDR3 protein is CASSSWDKATNEKLFF. The CDR3, as DNA: TGTGCCAGTAGTTCGTGGGACAAAGCAACTAATGAAAAACTGTTTTTT.

The V call is TRBV10-1, the J call TRBJ2-2; no reliable D call. Germline V CDR1 and CDR2: WNHNN, SYGVQD (reference sequence). CDR3 length: 13 residues. V lost 0 bases and J lost 7, with 6 bases in between. The CDR3 DNA is TGCGCCAGCAGTGAGTCGGTCGGCGGGGAGCTGTTTTTT. Its protein product is CASSESVGGELFF.

This chain links TRBV4-1 with TRBJ2-3; 11 nucleotides agree with TRBD2. The CDR3 has 18 residues. Per germline, CDR1 MGHRA and CDR2 YSYEKL. The V and J ends lost 5 bases and 2 bases, in that order; junction bases with no gene match: 12. The CDR3 DNA follows: TGCGCCAGCAGCTCGGCAGGGACTAGCGGATACTACACAGATACGCAGTATTTT. It translates to CASSSAGTSGYYTDTQYF.

In its sample, this clone was seen a few times. The V gene is TRBV5-1, the J gene TRBJ2-1; D might be TRBD2 (5 bases). The CDR3 is 14 residues long. Germline lookup yields CDR1 SGHRS and CDR2 YFSETQ. With 5 bases removed from V and 7 bases from J, the gap between germline ends came to 16 bases. This CDR3 is CASRGVAPGNEQFF. DNA of the CDR3: TGCGCCAGCAGGGGAGTAGCGCCCGGGAATGAGCAGTTCTTC.

This rearrangement joins TRBV5-1 to TRBJ1-1, with TRBD1 matching over 7 bases. Germline CDR1 and CDR2: SGHRS and YFSETQ. V dropped 4 bases and J dropped 2; count of bases not matched to a gene: 5. The CDR3 extends over 14 amino acids. The CDR3 protein is CASSDRVGNTEAFF. The DNA for the CDR3 is TGCGCCAGCAGCGACAGGGTTGGTAACACTGAAGCTTTCTTT.

The CDR3 region has the DNA TGCGCCAGCAGCCAAGTCGAGGTTGGGTACCTCTATGGCTACACCTTC. It translates to CASSQVEVGYLYGYTF. The rearrangement joins TRBV4-1 to TRBJ1-2; no reliable D call. Trimming shortened V by 1 base and J by 4 bases, and 16 bases separated the two germline ends. The CDR3 has 16 residues. The germline V gene has CDR1 MGHRA and CDR2 YSYEKL.

This clone appeared once. The chain links TRBV11-2 to TRBJ2-1, with 7 bases fitting TRBD2. Germline CDR1 reads SGHAT; CDR2 reads FQNNGV. This CDR3 is 13 amino acids long. Trimming removed 4 bases from V and 9 bases from J; junction bases left unmatched: 6. The CDR3 is CASSSIREGEQFF. The CDR3 nucleotides are TGTGCCAGCAGCTCAATCAGGGAGGGTGAGCAGTTCTTC.

V is TRBV6-1 and J is TRBJ2-2; D perhaps matches TRBD1 (5 bases). Germline CDR1 and CDR2: MNHNS and SASEGT. V was cut by 2 bases and J by 0 bases, with 7 bases left in between. The length of the CDR3 is 15 residues. The CDR3 sequence: CASSERGANTGELFF. The CDR3, as DNA: TGTGCCAGCAGTGAAAGGGGTGCGAACACCGGGGAGCTGTTTTTT.

The chain joins TRBV18 to TRBJ1-5, with D uncertain. The CDR3 is made up of 15 amino acids. The ends were cut back, 0 bases at V and 3 bases at J, with 9 bases in the middle. The germline V gene has CDR1 KGHSH and CDR2 LQKENI. The CDR3, as DNA: TGTGCCAGCTCACCACCCGGGGTTACCAATCAGCCCCAGCATTTT. Amino acid sequence: CASSPPGVTNQPQHF.